This TCR beta chain was profiled in a study of human T cells and chemical hapten exposure. The overall study: Patients, mostly women, had alopecia areata, alopecia totalis or alopecia universalis.

The germline CDR1 and CDR2 sequences are MNHEY and SVGAGI. The CDR3 extends over 17 amino acids. V was pared by 2 bases and J by 2 bases, with 9 bases of the junction left unmatched. This clonotype has only a few counts. Its antigen is unknown. The time point here: pre-sensitization, week 0. Treatment reported: therapeutic diphenylcyclopropenone sensitization with weekly scalp DPC. Study outcomes and limitations: Alopecia in the donors means their immune response may deviate from healthy people's.

Single cDNA molecules in the library carried unique molecular identifiers attached during preparation. TCRdb re-analysed the RACE reads in MiXCR, keeping a single row per CDR3 protein. The sample lists roughly 250,000 distinct CDR3 sequences, 7.5% to 10% occurring once. Sequenced material: whole blood, taken in connection with sensitization to the hapten diphenylcyclopropenone (DPC). The chain carries TRBV6-5 and TRBJ2-3; TRBD2 agrees at 8 bases. The sequence was collected from a woman between 40 and 50 years old with alopecia areata. Some clones in this sample may be carry-over from other donors' samples. Here the CDR3 DNA reads TGTGCCAGCAGTTACGGTAGCGGGAAGGGATACACAGATACGCAGTATTTT. Translation gives CASSYGSGKGYTDTQYF.